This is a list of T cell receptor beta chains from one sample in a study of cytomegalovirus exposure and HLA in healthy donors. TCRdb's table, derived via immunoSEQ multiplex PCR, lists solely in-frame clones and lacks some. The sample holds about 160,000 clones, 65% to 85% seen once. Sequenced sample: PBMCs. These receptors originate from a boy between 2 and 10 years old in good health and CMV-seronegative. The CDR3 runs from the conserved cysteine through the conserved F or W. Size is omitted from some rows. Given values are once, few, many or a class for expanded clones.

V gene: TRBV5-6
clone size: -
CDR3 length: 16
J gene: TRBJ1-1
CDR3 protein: CASSLAEDSSNTEAFF

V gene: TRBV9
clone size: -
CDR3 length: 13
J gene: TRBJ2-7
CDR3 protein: CASSVSGSYEQYF

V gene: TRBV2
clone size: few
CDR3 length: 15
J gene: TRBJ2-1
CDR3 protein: CASTLTPPEGGEQFF

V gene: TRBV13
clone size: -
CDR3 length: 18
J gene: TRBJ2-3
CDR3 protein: CASSSYHRLAGGGDTQYF

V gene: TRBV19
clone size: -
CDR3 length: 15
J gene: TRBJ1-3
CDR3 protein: CASSIDIGVGGTIYF

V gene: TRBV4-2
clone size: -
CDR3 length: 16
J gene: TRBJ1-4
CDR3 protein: CASSHGSGTGAGKLFF

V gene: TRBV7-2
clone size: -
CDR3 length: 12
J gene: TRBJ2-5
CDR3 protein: CASSSYQETQYF

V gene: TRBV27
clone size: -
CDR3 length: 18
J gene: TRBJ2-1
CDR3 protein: CASTREGGINGSYNEQFF

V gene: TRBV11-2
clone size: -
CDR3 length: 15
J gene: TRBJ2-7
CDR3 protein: CASSSPRDRGYEQYF

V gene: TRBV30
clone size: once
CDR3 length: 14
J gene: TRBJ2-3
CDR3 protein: CAWDGRGGTDTQYF

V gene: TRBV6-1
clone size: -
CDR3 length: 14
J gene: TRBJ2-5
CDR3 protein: CASSEIRRGETQYF